This is a list of T cell receptor beta chains from one sample in a study of shared clonotypes between healthy human individuals. Using immunoSEQ multiplex PCR, the repertoire was profiled, and TCRdb retains in-frame clones only, with some absent. The data contain approximately 640,000 clones, about two thirds of them singletons. The specimen sequenced was memory CD4+ T cells sorted from blood. These receptors were obtained from a woman aged 30 to 39 in good health. Each CDR3 is given with its conserved first and last residue. D genes are given only for firm matches. Size values are once, few and many counts, or a class for expanded clones, and some rows have none.

j_gene	abundance	v_gene	len	d_gene	CDR3aa	CDR3nt
TRBJ2-7	NA	TRBV27	13	NA	CASQRREGYEQYF	TGTGCCAGCCAGAGGAGGGAAGGATACGAGCAGTACTTC
TRBJ1-2	once	TRBV27	16	TRBD1	CASNKDPGTGIGGYTF	TGTGCCAGCAATAAAGACCCAGGGACAGGGATTGGAGGCTACACCTTC
TRBJ1-2	NA	TRBV7-9	16	TRBD1	CASSVPPYRGHNGYTF	TGTGCCAGCAGCGTGCCACCCTACAGGGGTCACAATGGCTACACCTTC
TRBJ2-7	few	TRBV29-1	11	NA	CSVEGLYEQYF	TGCAGCGTTGAAGGCCTTTACGAGCAGTACTTC
TRBJ2-3	once	TRBV6-5	11	NA	CASSYSDTQYF	TGTGCCAGCAGTTACTCAGATACGCAGTATTTT
TRBJ1-1	NA	TRBV11-2	17	NA	CASSPSHLQGGNTEAFF	TGTGCCAGCAGCCCCTCACACCTCCAGGGTGGGAACACTGAAGCTTTCTTT
TRBJ1-3	NA	TRBV4-1	16	TRBD1	CASSPLVRGRENTIYF	TGCGCCAGCAGCCCCTTAGTCAGGGGGCGAGAAAACACCATATATTTT
TRBJ2-7	NA	TRBV29-1	15	NA	CSVEVGAGASYEQYF	TGCAGCGTTGAAGTGGGGGCGGGAGCCTCCTACGAGCAGTACTTC
TRBJ2-7	NA	TRBV5-5	14	NA	CASSLWPSSYEQYF	TGTGCCAGCAGCTTATGGCCGAGCTCCTACGAGCAGTACTTC
TRBJ1-2	NA	TRBV15	13	NA	CATSREASYGYTF	TGTGCCACCAGCAGAGAGGCATCCTATGGCTACACCTTC
TRBJ2-7	NA	TRBV7-9	15	TRBD2	CASSLGIAGEYEQYF	TGTGCCAGCAGCTTAGGTATAGCGGGGGAGTACGAGCAGTACTTC
TRBJ1-1	NA	TRBV30	13	NA	CAWGPGWNTEAFF	TGTGCCTGGGGTCCTGGCTGGAACACTGAAGCTTTCTTT
TRBJ2-7	NA	TRBV18	14	TRBD2	CASSAGLAAYEQYF	TGTGCCAGCTCGGCGGGACTAGCGGCGTACGAGCAGTACTTC
TRBJ2-7	few	TRBV7-8	17	TRBD1	CASSSRTGGFLAYEQYF	TGTGCCAGCAGCTCACGGACAGGGGGCTTCCTGGCCTACGAGCAGTACTTC
TRBJ1-5	NA	TRBV21-1	14	NA	CASKPDEFDQPQHF	TGTGCCAGCAAACCGGACGAGTTCGATCAGCCCCAGCATTTT
TRBJ2-1	NA	TRBV11-1	15	NA	CASSLALERGNEQFF	TGTGCCAGCAGCTTAGCACTAGAGCGTGGCAATGAGCAGTTCTTC
TRBJ1-1	few	TRBV19	11	NA	CASSMRGEAFF	TGTGCCAGTAGTATGAGAGGGGAAGCTTTCTTT
TRBJ2-5	NA	TRBV5-1	14	NA	CASSPNGGQETQYF	TGCGCCAGCAGCCCCAATGGGGGTCAAGAGACCCAGTACTTC
TRBJ2-1	NA	TRBV5-1	14	NA	CASSLDRVDNEQFF	TGCGCCAGCAGCTTGGACAGGGTTGACAATGAGCAGTTCTTC
TRBJ2-1	NA	TRBV5-1	11	NA	CASSLGNEQFF	TGCGCCAGCAGCTTGGGTAATGAGCAGTTCTTC
TRBJ1-2	NA	TRBV6-1	12	TRBD1	CASTDRVGGYTF	TGTGCCAGCACAGACAGGGTGGGTGGCTACACCTTC
TRBJ1-5	NA	TRBV7-8	14	NA	CASSLVRDNQPQHF	TGTGCCAGCAGCTTAGTTCGGGACAATCAGCCCCAGCATTTT
TRBJ1-5	NA	TRBV10-2	16	TRBD1	CASSEWIGGASQPQHF	TGCGCCAGCAGTGAGTGGATAGGGGGCGCCTCTCAGCCCCAGCATTTT
TRBJ2-2	NA	TRBV11-3	14	TRBD1	CASSPGQVSGELFF	TGTGCCAGCAGCCCCGGACAGGTCAGCGGGGAGCTGTTTTTT
TRBJ1-5	NA	TRBV18	16	NA	CASSHKGPGGNQPQHF	TGTGCCAGCTCACATAAGGGGCCGGGAGGCAATCAGCCCCAGCATTTT
TRBJ2-2	once	TRBV5-1	15	NA	CASTVRGRGTGELFF	TGCGCCAGCACGGTGAGGGGGAGAGGGACCGGGGAGCTGTTTTTT
TRBJ2-3	NA	TRBV7-9	14	NA	CASSLYPGSDTQYF	TGTGCCAGCAGCTTATATCCAGGGTCAGATACGCAGTATTTT
TRBJ2-1	NA	TRBV19	15	TRBD2	CASSIPRGSGDEQFF	TGTGCCAGTAGTATTCCTCGCGGGAGTGGCGATGAGCAGTTCTTC
TRBJ1-4	NA	TRBV29-1	13	TRBD1	CSVATGEGEKLFF	TGCAGCGTGGCGACAGGGGAGGGGGAAAAACTGTTTTTT
TRBJ2-7	NA	TRBV25-1	14	NA	CASSGRKGSYEQYF	TGTGCCAGCAGTGGTCGCAAGGGCTCCTACGAGCAGTACTTC
TRBJ2-7	once	TRBV29-1	13	TRBD2	CSGLTGGSYEQYF	TGCAGCGGTCTAACGGGAGGCAGCTACGAGCAGTACTTC
TRBJ1-1	NA	TRBV2	13	NA	CASKDREVAEAFF	TGTGCCAGCAAAGACCGGGAGGTCGCTGAAGCTTTCTTT
TRBJ1-1	few	TRBV18	15	NA	CASSQPGSGDTEAFF	TGTGCCAGCTCCCAACCCGGGAGCGGAGACACTGAAGCTTTCTTT
TRBJ2-2	NA	TRBV19	18	TRBD2	CASSRGLAEGTNTGELFF	TGTGCCAGTAGTAGAGGACTAGCGGAGGGTACGAACACCGGGGAGCTGTTTTTT
TRBJ2-7	once	TRBV9	14	TRBD2	CASSARTSVYEQYF	TGTGCCAGCAGCGCCAGGACTAGCGTGTACGAGCAGTACTTC
TRBJ2-1	NA	TRBV4-2	16	TRBD2	CASSAHTSGSYNEQFF	TGTGCCAGCAGCGCCCATACTAGCGGCTCCTACAATGAGCAGTTCTTC
TRBJ1-5	NA	TRBV18	15	NA	CASSPTPDGNQPQHF	TGTGCCAGCTCACCTACACCGGACGGAAATCAGCCCCAGCATTTT
TRBJ2-3	NA	TRBV19	15	TRBD2	CASSRLAGITDTQYF	TGTGCCAGTAGTCGACTAGCGGGGATCACAGATACGCAGTATTTT
TRBJ2-7	NA	TRBV5-1	16	NA	CASSLAANPVTYEQYF	TGCGCCAGCAGCTTGGCCGCCAATCCCGTCACCTACGAGCAGTACTTC